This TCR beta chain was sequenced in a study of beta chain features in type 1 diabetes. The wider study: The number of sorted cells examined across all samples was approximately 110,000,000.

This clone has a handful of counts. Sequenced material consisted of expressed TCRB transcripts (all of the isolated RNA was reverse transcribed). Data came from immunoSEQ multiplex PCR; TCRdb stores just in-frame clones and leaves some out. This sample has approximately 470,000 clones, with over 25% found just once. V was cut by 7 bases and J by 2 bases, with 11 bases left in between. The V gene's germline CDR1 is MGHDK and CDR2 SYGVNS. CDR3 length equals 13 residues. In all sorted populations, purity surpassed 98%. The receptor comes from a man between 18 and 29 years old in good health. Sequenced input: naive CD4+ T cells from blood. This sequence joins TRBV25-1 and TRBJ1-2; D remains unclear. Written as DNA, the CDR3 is TGTGCCAGCACTGGGCCTTGGAACTATGGCTACACCTTC. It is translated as CASTGPWNYGYTF.